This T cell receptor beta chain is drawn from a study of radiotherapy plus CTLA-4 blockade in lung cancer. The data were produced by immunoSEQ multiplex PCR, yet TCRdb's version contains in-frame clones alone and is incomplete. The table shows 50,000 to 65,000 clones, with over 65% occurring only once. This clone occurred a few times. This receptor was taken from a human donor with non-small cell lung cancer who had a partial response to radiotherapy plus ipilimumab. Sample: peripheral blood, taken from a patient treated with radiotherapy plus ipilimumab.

The DNA for the CDR3 is TGTGCCAGCAGCCTAGACCGGATGGCCGGGGAGCTGTTTTTT. Translation: CASSLDRMAGELFF. V is TRBV28 and J is TRBJ2-2, with D hard to call. The CDR3 has 14 residues. Germline V gives CDR1 MDHEN, CDR2 SYDVKM. V was shortened by 6 bases and J by 6 bases, with 14 bases between the two germline ends.